These 27 T cell receptor beta chains came from one sample sequenced in a study of identical twins. TCRdb used MiXCR to reprocess the 5' RACE reads, holding one entry per CDR3 protein. The table has 420,000 or so distinct CDR3 sequences, roughly 18% seen once. The specimen was naive T cells sorted from blood. The receptors originated from a man aged 45-60 years in good health.

This chain connects TRBV5-1 to TRBJ2-5, with a possible D match to TRBD2 (5 bases). V lost 5 bases and J lost 0, with 8 bases in between. The germline CDR1 and CDR2 sequences are SGHRS and YFSETQ. The CDR3 length is 13 residues. The CDR3 here is CASRPGNQETQYF. The CDR3 coding sequence is TGCGCCAGCAGACCGGGGAACCAAGAGACCCAGTACTTC.

The gene calls are TRBV10-3 and TRBJ1-2; D gene uncertain. Germline CDR1 is ENHRY and CDR2 is SYGVKD. Trimming took off 7 bases at V and 2 bases at J, with 20 bases between the two ends. CDR3 length equals 16 residues. The DNA for the CDR3 is TGTGCCATCACAAACGGTGTCGGCGACTCAAACTATGGCTACACCTTC. Amino acid sequence: CAITNGVGDSNYGYTF.

This clonotype was found a few times. The chain is built from TRBV6-2 or TRBV6-3 and TRBJ1-2; D gene uncertain. V was shortened by 5 bases and J by 1 base, with 17 bases between the two germline ends. Per the germline V gene, CDR1 is MNHEY and CDR2 is SVGEGT. The CDR3 covers 16 residues. In nucleotides, the CDR3 is TGTGCCAGCAGTAGAGGCCCGATACCCAATAACTATGGCTACACCTTC. Amino acids: CASSRGPIPNNYGYTF.

The sample holds a few counts of this clonotype. The chain couples TRBV5-5 to TRBJ1-4; maybe TRBD1 (6 bases). The CDR3 is 16 residues long. CDR1 and CDR2 (germline): SGHKS, YYEKEE (reference sequence). Trimming removed 4 bases from V and 3 bases from J, with 16 bases in between. This CDR3 reads CASSPALDRSNEKLFF. For the CDR3, the DNA is TGTGCCAGCAGCCCAGCCCTCGACAGGTCTAATGAAAAACTGTTTTTT.

The gene calls are TRBV5-1 and TRBJ2-2; 7 positions match TRBD1. CDR1 SGHRS and CDR2 YFSETQ come from the germline V gene. The CDR3 is made up of 14 amino acids. J lost 3 bases, V lost 3 bases, and 2 bases had no gene match. CDR3 bases: TGCGCCAGCAGCTCCGGGACAGACACCGGGGAGCTGTTTTTT. The encoded protein is CASSSGTDTGELFF.

The V gene is TRBV5-6, the J gene TRBJ2-5; D is unclear. The CDR3 has 15 amino acids. From germline, CDR1 is SGHDT and CDR2 YYEEEE. V lost 4 bases and J 2 bases, leaving 15 bases between the germline ends. CDR3 sequence (DNA): TGTGCCAGCAGCCGCGGATTACGGGCACAAGAGACCCAGTACTTC. Protein product: CASSRGLRAQETQYF.

This clonotype was detected only a few times. This sequence joins TRBV12-3 or TRBV12-4 and TRBJ2-5; D possibly corresponds to TRBD2 (5 bases). V shed 4 bases and J shed 5 bases, with 8 bases lying between them. This CDR3 has 12 amino acids. CDR3 residues: CASSSTRETQYF. DNA for the CDR3: TGTGCCAGCAGTTCCACTAGGGAGACCCAGTACTTC.

This clonotype has ten or more counts. The rearrangement uses TRBV20-1 and TRBJ2-7; TRBD2 might be the D (5 bases). Per the germline V gene, CDR1 is DFQATT and CDR2 is SNEGSKA (reference sequence). The length of the CDR3 is 13 residues. V shed 1 base and J shed 1 base, with 8 bases lying between them. The CDR3 protein is CSARVPGSYEQYF. The CDR3 DNA is TGCAGTGCTAGAGTTCCGGGGTCCTACGAGCAGTACTTC.

The rearrangement joins TRBV20-1 to TRBJ2-7, with 7 positions matching TRBD2. This CDR3 is built from 15 residues. V gave up 3 bases and J gave up 0 bases; unmatched junction bases: 8. Germline values: CDR1 DFQATT, CDR2 SNEGSKA (reference sequence). The CDR3 DNA follows: TGCAGTGCTAGTGGGGCTAGCGGACGCTCCTACGAGCAGTACTTC. Residues: CSASGASGRSYEQYF.

This clonotype has just a few counts. The chain has TRBV6-1 and TRBJ2-7; D not resolved. V was shortened by 5 bases and J by 4 bases, with 18 bases between the two germline ends. CDR1 MNHNS and CDR2 SASEGT come from the germline V gene. The CDR3 is made up of 15 amino acids. CDR3 loop: CASSPYRAEPYEQYF. For the CDR3, the DNA is TGTGCCAGCAGTCCCTATAGGGCGGAACCGTACGAGCAGTACTTC.

The table lists this clonotype with a few counts. The genes are TRBV10-2 and TRBJ2-3; D is possibly TRBD1 or TRBD2 (5 bases each). In germline, CDR1 is WSHSY, CDR2 SAAADI. Deletions cut 2 bases from V and 4 bases from J, with 10 bases between. CDR3 length: 14 amino acids. The CDR3 DNA reads as TGCGCCAGCAGTGAGCCCCCGGGGCCAGATACGCAGTATTTT. It translates to CASSEPPGPDTQYF.

V gene TRBV5-1 combines with J gene TRBJ2-1; 7 nucleotides match TRBD2. This CDR3 region has 16 residues. Germline loops: CDR1 SGHRS, CDR2 YFSETQ. Unmatched junction bases numbered 10, after V lost 4 bases and J lost 3 bases. The CDR3 here is CASSDVGGSYYNEQFF. The DNA of the CDR3 is TGCGCCAGCAGCGACGTCGGCGGGAGCTACTACAATGAGCAGTTCTTC.

The chain links TRBV20-1 to TRBJ2-7, with unresolved D. The CDR3 has 15 amino acids. The ends were cut back, 2 bases at V and 2 bases at J, with 16 bases in the middle. CDR1 and CDR2 (germline): DFQATT, SNEGSKA (reference sequence). CDR3 in DNA: TGCAGTGCTAGATTAGCCAGCGTAGTAGCCTACGAGCAGTACTTC. Its protein product is CSARLASVVAYEQYF.

This clonotype was seen repeatedly, ten times or more. In nucleotides, the CDR3 is TGCGCCAGCAGCAGCAGGGTTAGTGAGCAGTTCTTC. Translating it yields CASSSRVSEQFF. The chain combines TRBV5-1 with TRBJ2-1; perhaps TRBD1 as D (5 bases). CDR3 length equals 12 residues. The germline V gene has CDR1 SGHRS and CDR2 YFSETQ. Trimming took off 4 bases at V and 9 bases at J, with 11 bases between the two ends.

This clonotype was seen only a few times. V and J are TRBV9 and TRBJ1-5, with 8 bases aligning to TRBD1. After removal of 0 bases from V and 7 bases from J, the junction contained 3 bases not matched to a gene. The CDR3 has 14 amino acids. CDR1 and CDR2 from the germline V gene are SGDLS and YYNGEE. The CDR3 nucleotides read TGTGCCAGCAGCGTAGTCAGGGGGCCCCAGCCCCAGCATTTT. Its translation: CASSVVRGPQPQHF.

V is TRBV5-1 and J is TRBJ2-3; 7 bases are a match to TRBD1. The CDR3 contains 16 residues. The germline CDR1 and CDR2 sequences are SGHRS and YFSETQ. The V gene end was trimmed by 4 bases and the J gene end by 1 base; junction bases not matched to a gene: 9. CDR3 amino acids: CASSLSRQGGTDTQYF. In DNA, the CDR3 is TGCGCCAGCAGCCTCAGCAGACAGGGTGGCACAGATACGCAGTATTTT.

This clonotype appeared many times. CDR3 DNA sequence: TGTGCCAGCTCGGAGGGGAAATATGGCTACACCTTC. Translated: CASSEGKYGYTF. The chain joins TRBV6-2 or TRBV6-3 to TRBJ1-2, with D maybe TRBD1 (5 bases). This CDR3 has 12 amino acids. The V gene lost 8 bases and the J gene lost 5 bases, with 12 bases spanning the gap. Germline V gene sequence: CDR1 MNHEY, CDR2 SVGEGT.

In the case of this clonotype: At one boundary the junction diverges from the germline segment, which might be a read error. V gene TRBV7-2 combines with J gene TRBJ2-4, with TRBD1 identical over 7 bases. The CDR3 runs 11 residues. The germline V gene has CDR1 SGHTA and CDR2 FQGNSA. The CDR3: CASSSGTVRNF. Written as DNA, the CDR3 is TGTGCCAGCAGCTCCGGGACAGTCAGGAACTTC.

This clonotype was counted between two and nine times. This chain uses TRBV12-3 or TRBV12-4 with TRBJ2-7; D gene unclear. This CDR3 contains 15 residues. Trimming stripped 5 bases from V and 7 bases from J, with 21 bases between. Here the CDR3 DNA reads TGTGCCAGCAGTCGACCCGGGCCGACCTCGGGTGAGCAGTACTTC. Translation gives CASSRPGPTSGEQYF.

The sample holds many counts of this clonotype. CDR3: CASSPLKGAKSEAFF. The CDR3 DNA sequence: TGTGCCAGCAGCCCATTGAAGGGGGCGAAGTCTGAAGCTTTCTTT. The chain recombines TRBV28 with TRBJ1-1; 7 bases are a match to TRBD1. CDR1 and CDR2 (germline): MDHEN, SYDVKM. V was pared by 6 bases and J by 6 bases, with 13 bases of the junction left unmatched. CDR3 length equals 15 residues.

This clonotype was seen repeatedly, ten times or more. The rearrangement joins TRBV4-2 to TRBJ2-1; 11 bases match TRBD2. The V and J ends lost 6 bases and 5 bases, in that order; junction bases with no gene match: 9. CDR1 is LGHNA and CDR2 is YNFKEQ in the germline V gene. The CDR3 loop spans 16 amino acids. The CDR3 loop reads CASSKVAGGGNNEQFF. CDR3 in DNA: TGTGCCAGCAGTAAAGTAGCGGGAGGGGGGAACAATGAGCAGTTCTTC.

This clonotype was picked up a small number of times. The gene calls are TRBV28 and TRBJ2-7; D possibly corresponds to TRBD1 (6 bases). This CDR3 has 17 residues. V lost 5 bases and J 6 bases, leaving 26 bases between the germline ends. Per germline, CDR1 MDHEN and CDR2 SYDVKM. DNA for the CDR3: TGTGCCAGCAGTACTCGGACAGTCTCCTACGGGTATGGCGAGCAGTACTTC. Protein: CASSTRTVSYGYGEQYF.

J is TRBJ2-1 and V is TRBV4-1; D is ambiguous. The germline V and J ends were trimmed by 5 bases and 1 base, with 18 bases remaining between them. CDR1 MGHRA and CDR2 YSYEKL come from the germline V gene. This CDR3 contains 17 residues. CDR3 DNA sequence: TGCGCCAGCAGCAAGTTTCTGGCCTACTCTTCCTACAATGAGCAGTTCTTC. This codes for CASSKFLAYSSYNEQFF.

This clonotype was observed at least ten times. This sequence joins TRBV5-1 and TRBJ1-1; the D gene is possibly TRBD1 (5 bases). Germline CDR1 reads SGHRS; CDR2 reads YFSETQ. V was clipped by 3 bases and J by 3 bases, with 12 bases between them. This CDR3 spans 14 amino acids. The CDR3 loop is CASSWGSGDTEAFF. The CDR3 DNA follows: TGCGCCAGCAGCTGGGGGTCGGGTGACACTGAAGCTTTCTTT.

This chain joins TRBV7-2 and TRBJ2-7; 12 bases are shared with TRBD2. V trimming: 1 base; J trimming: 2 bases; junction bases outside the gene matches: 3. Germline V gene data show CDR1 as SGHTA and CDR2 as FQGNSA. This CDR3 has 16 amino acids. The CDR3 sequence: CASSLEGLAGPYEQYF. Written as DNA, the CDR3 is TGTGCCAGCAGCTTAGAAGGACTAGCGGGGCCCTACGAGCAGTACTTC.

This clonotype was counted between two and nine times. The chain carries TRBV5-1 and TRBJ2-7, with 7 bases aligning to TRBD1. The CDR3 totals 17 residues. V lost 3 bases to trimming and J lost 4 bases; unmatched junction nucleotides: 16. Germline V gives CDR1 SGHRS, CDR2 YFSETQ. The CDR3 coding sequence is TGCGCCAGCAGCTCGTCCGGGACAGTAGCCCAGGGATACGAGCAGTACTTC. This codes for CASSSSGTVAQGYEQYF.

The chain uses TRBV10-3 and TRBJ2-2; D possibly corresponds to TRBD1 (6 bases). Germline lookup yields CDR1 ENHRY and CDR2 SYGVKD. The CDR3 sequence is 14 residues long. The V and J ends lost 10 bases and 1 base respectively, with 13 bases between them. CDR3 sequence (DNA): TGTGCCACCCAGGCAGGGGAGAACACCGGGGAGCTGTTTTTT. This codes for CATQAGENTGELFF.